This TCR beta chain was sequenced during a study of T cell responses to AZD1222 COVID-19 vaccine. Sequenced by immunoSEQ multiplex PCR; TCRdb stores in-frame clones only, minus some. The table includes 85,000 to 130,000 clones, 85% to 90% detected once. Study conclusions and caveats: Sampling captured repertoires only after the peak T cell response. Only six or seven AZD1222 recipients tested seropositive at baseline. A mostly white British donor set with more females was recruited, and clonal diversity was possibly underestimated. Elevations in Spike-specific TCR breadth and depth followed administration of two AZD1222 doses.

The V gene lost 1 base and the J gene lost 13 bases, with 19 bases spanning the gap. The CDR3 runs 15 residues. CDR1 is MNHEY, CDR2 SMNVEV, per germline (reference sequence). Details on this clone: Its antigen remains unidentified.

J is TRBJ1-4 and V is TRBV27; D not certain. The sample in question was peripheral blood, obtained on day 0 of AZD1222 vaccination. The TCR originated in an adult in good health. The CDR3: CASSLWAGPGSGLFF. CDR3 nucleotides: TGTGCCAGCAGTTTATGGGCCGGCCCGGGGTCGGGACTGTTTTTT.